This T cell receptor (beta chain) was profiled in a study of post-analysis software for immune sequencing data. The wider study: The study covered relapsing-remitting, secondary progressive and progressive-relapsing courses of multiple sclerosis. Study-level results: Five or six TRBV segments, TRBV5-6, TRBV5-1 and TRBV20-1 among them, were found more frequent in patients than controls.

Carried by the TCR beta cDNA libraries were unique molecular identifiers. The authors obtained roughly 550,000 cDNA molecules from around 1 to 9.1 million T cells. MiXCR, applied by TCRdb to the PCR reads, yields one record per CDR3 protein. The table shows hundreds of thousands of distinct CDR3 sequences, with roughly 30% occurring only once. CDR3 size: 13 residues. Germline CDR1 is MNHNY and CDR2 is SVGAGI (reference sequence). Between the trimmed V and J ends, which lost 6 bases and 1 base, there was a span of 9 bases. In this sample, this clonotype turned up a few times. Its target is unknown. This rearrangement joins TRBV6-6 to TRBJ1-1; tentatively, D is TRBD1 (6 bases). This clonotype originated in a girl aged 10-17 years with multiple sclerosis. Input material: blood. CDR3 in DNA: TGTGCCAGCAGACAGGGTCCGAACACTGAAGCTTTCTTT. Protein product: CASRQGPNTEAFF.